This T cell receptor (beta chain) was observed in a study of tumor-infiltrating lymphocytes in primary liver carcinoma. Unsorted bulk tissue, roughly 20-33 mg of it, served as the source for co-extraction of RNA and DNA. Comment on this clonotype: The junction shows a germline mismatch at one end, possibly a read error.

This CDR3 has 16 residues. Germline V lookup: CDR1 MGHRA, CDR2 YSYEKL. With a constant-region primer, TCR beta cDNA was made from 450 to 500 ng of total RNA. Libraries of TCR beta came from three nested multiplex PCR rounds with slightly modified ARM-PCR. The first two PCR rounds used TRBV1-TRBV30 primers with a Cbeta primer, approximately 10 cycles each. TCRdb re-called the multiplex PCR reads with MiXCR, one entry per CDR3 protein. The repertoire holds approximately 110,000 distinct CDR3 sequences, with 60% to 70% as singletons. The genes are TRBV4-1 and TRBJ2-1; the match to TRBD1 covers 9 bases. The J call is in doubt because the DNA end fits TRBJ2-7 better. The receptor comes from a woman in her fifties or sixties with primary liver carcinoma and hepatitis B virus infection. The sequenced sample consisted of liver tumor tissue from sampling region 1. As for subset: tumor region T1, superior pole. In nucleotides, the CDR3 is TGCGCAAGCAGCCAAGCCACAGGGGGCTCCTACAATGGGCAGTACTTC. Its translation: CASSQATGGSYNGQYF.